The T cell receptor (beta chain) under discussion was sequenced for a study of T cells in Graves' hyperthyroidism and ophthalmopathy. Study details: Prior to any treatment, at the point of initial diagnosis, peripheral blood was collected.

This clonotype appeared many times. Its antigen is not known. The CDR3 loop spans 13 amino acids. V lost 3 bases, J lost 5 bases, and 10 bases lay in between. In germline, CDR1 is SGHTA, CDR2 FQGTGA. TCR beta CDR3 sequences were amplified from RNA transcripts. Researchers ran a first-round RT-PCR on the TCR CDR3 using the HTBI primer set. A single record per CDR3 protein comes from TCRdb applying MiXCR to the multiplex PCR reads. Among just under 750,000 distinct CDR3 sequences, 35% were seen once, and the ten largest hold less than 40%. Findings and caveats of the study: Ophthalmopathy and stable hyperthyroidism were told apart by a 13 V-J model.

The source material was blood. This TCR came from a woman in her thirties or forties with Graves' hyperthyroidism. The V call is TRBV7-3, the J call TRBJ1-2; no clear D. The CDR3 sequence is CASSFVEGYGYTF. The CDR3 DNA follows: TGTGCCAGCAGCTTTGTTGAGGGATATGGCTACACCTTC.